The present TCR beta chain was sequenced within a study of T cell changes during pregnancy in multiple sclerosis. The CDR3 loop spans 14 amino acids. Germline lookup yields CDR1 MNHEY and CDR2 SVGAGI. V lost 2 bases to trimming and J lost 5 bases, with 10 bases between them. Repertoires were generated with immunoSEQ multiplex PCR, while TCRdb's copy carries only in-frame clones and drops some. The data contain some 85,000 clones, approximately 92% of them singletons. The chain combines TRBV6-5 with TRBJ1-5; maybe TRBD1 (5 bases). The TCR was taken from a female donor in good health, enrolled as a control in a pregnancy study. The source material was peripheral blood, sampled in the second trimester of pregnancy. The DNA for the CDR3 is TGTGCCAGCAGTTACCGGAGGGGCCATCAGCCCCAGCATTTT. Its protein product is CASSYRRGHQPQHF.